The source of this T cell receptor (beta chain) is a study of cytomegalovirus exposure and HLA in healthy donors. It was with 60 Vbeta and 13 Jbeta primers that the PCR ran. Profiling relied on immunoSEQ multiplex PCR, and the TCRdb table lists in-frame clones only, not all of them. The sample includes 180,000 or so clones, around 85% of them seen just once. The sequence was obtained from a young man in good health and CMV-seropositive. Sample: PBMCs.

The CDR3: CASKVETGTKNIQYF. CDR3 nucleotide sequence: TGCGCCAGCAAGGTAGAGACAGGGACAAAAAACATTCAGTACTTC. The genes are TRBV5-1 and TRBJ2-4, with 7 bases that match TRBD1. Per the germline V gene, CDR1 is SGHRS and CDR2 is YFSETQ. J was trimmed by 4 bases and V by 6 bases; bases with no gene match: 10. The CDR3 loop spans 15 amino acids. The full variable domain, in which reference TRBV5-1 and TRBJ2-4 provide the parts outside the CDR3, is KAGVTQTPRYLIKTRGQQVTLSCSPISGHRSVSWYQQTPGQGLQFLFEYFSETQRNKGNFPGRFSGRQFSNSRSEMNVSTLELGDSALYLCASKVETGTKNIQYFGAGTRLSVL.